This TCR beta chain was observed in a study of T cells after yellow fever vaccination. In the study overall: Fractions containing few cells were prepared with SMART-Seq v4 Ultra Low Input.

J gave up 1 base and V 3 bases, and 6 bases lay outside the gene matches. The CDR3 covers 16 residues. From germline, CDR1 is SGHRS and CDR2 YFSETQ. Universal primer sites and UMIs were introduced during 5'RACE template-switching synthesis of TCR cDNA. TCRdb reprocessed the 5' RACE reads with MiXCR, giving one entry per CDR3 protein. The sample shows 250,000 or so distinct CDR3 sequences, approximately 3.8% of them seen only once. General observations from the study: Most clones from primary vaccination were detected again post-booster (around 96% CD4, 88% CD8). Although most clonotypes did not, a small share appeared in both CD4 and CD8 compartments.

This clonotype showed up many times. Its antigen is not identified. This clonotype was obtained from a man between 18 and 29 years old who received the YFV17D yellow fever vaccine. Source: PBMCs, taken 15 days after the yellow fever booster vaccination. The chain combines TRBV5-1 with TRBJ1-1; 10 nucleotides match TRBD1. The CDR3 is CASSSGQGRWNTEAFF. CDR3 nucleotides: TGCGCCAGCAGCTCGGGACAGGGGAGATGGAACACTGAAGCTTTCTTT.